One sample yielded the 32 T cell receptor beta chains listed below, sequenced in a study of molecular identifiers for immune sequencing clone quantification. Each CDR3 protein is one row after TCRdb ran MiXCR on the PCR reads. The sample lists about 640,000 distinct CDR3 sequences; approximately 20% were seen once. Sequencing used naive CD8+ T cells from blood, with Jurkat cell RNA spiked in. The subset is: FACS-sorted CD8+CD4-CCR7+CD45RA+ naive T cells. The receptors shown here come from a human donor in good health. Some libraries in this study had Jurkat cell RNA spiked in.

This clonotype was seen ten or more times. The rearrangement uses TRBV7-8 and TRBJ2-3, with no clear D. The germline V gene encodes CDR1 SGHVS and CDR2 FQNEAQ. The CDR3 runs to 12 residues. V was clipped by 7 bases and J by 0 bases, with 5 bases between them. The CDR3 nucleotides read TGTGCCAGCACCCACAGCACAGATACGCAGTATTTT. Translated: CASTHSTDTQYF. Looking up the rest from reference TRBV7-8 and TRBJ2-3 gives the full variable domain: GAGVSQSPRYKVAKRGQDVALRCDPISGHVSLFWYQQALGQGPEFLTYFQNEAQLDKSGLPSDRFFAERPEGSVSTLKIQRTQQEDSAVYLCASTHSTDTQYFGPGTRLTVL.

This clonotype appeared many times. The rearrangement joins TRBV7-9 to TRBJ2-6; 11 positions match TRBD2. Germline CDR1 and CDR2: SEHNR and FQNEAQ (reference sequence). This CDR3 is built from 20 residues. With 4 bases clipped from V and 0 bases from J, the junction kept 11 bases outside the gene matches. CDR3 coding DNA: TGTGCCAGCAGCTCCTGGATGGGACTAGCGGTTAGCTCTGGGGCCAACGTCCTGACTTTC. It encodes CASSSWMGLAVSSGANVLTF. The variable domain in full, completed from reference TRBV7-9 and TRBJ2-6, reads DTGVSQNPRHKITKRGQNVTFRCDPISEHNRLYWYRQTLGQGPEFLTYFQNEAQLEKSRLLSDRFSAERPKGSFSTLEIQRTEQGDSAMYLCASSSWMGLAVSSGANVLTFGAGSRLTVL.

This clonotype was seen more than once but under ten times. This chain uses TRBV7-9 with TRBJ2-2; D gene unclear. There are 12 residues in the CDR3. V was shortened by 3 bases and J by 7 bases, with 6 bases between the two germline ends. The germline V gene encodes CDR1 SEHNR and CDR2 FQNEAQ (reference sequence). CDR3 region: CASSLVYGELFF. The CDR3, as DNA: TGTGCCAGCAGCTTGGTTTACGGGGAGCTGTTTTTT. Together with reference TRBV7-9 and TRBJ2-2, the CDR3 gives the full variable domain: DTGVSQNPRHKITKRGQNVTFRCDPISEHNRLYWYRQTLGQGPEFLTYFQNEAQLEKSRLLSDRFSAERPKGSFSTLEIQRTEQGDSAMYLCASSLVYGELFFGEGSRLTVL.

This clonotype has just a few counts. CDR3 nucleotide sequence: TGTGCCAGCAGTTCCGGGACAGGGTTTTACACCGGGGAGCTGTTTTTT. Translating gives CASSSGTGFYTGELFF. The J gene is TRBJ2-2, the V gene TRBV28; 9 bases line up with TRBD1. CDR1 is MDHEN and CDR2 is SYDVKM in the germline V gene. The length of the CDR3 is 16 residues. Germline trimming cut 4 bases from V and 3 bases from J; bases unmatched to any gene: 6.

In this sample, this clonotype turned up a few times. CDR3 amino acids: CASTKGGEGEKLFF. The CDR3 DNA sequence: TGTGCCAGCACCAAGGGAGGGGAAGGAGAAAAACTGTTTTTT. The chain combines TRBV9 with TRBJ1-4; D may be TRBD1 (5 bases). The V end lost 6 bases, the J end lost 8 bases, and 17 bases lay between the germline ends. Per the germline V gene, CDR1 is SGDLS and CDR2 is YYNGEE. This CDR3 is 14 amino acids long.

At least ten counts were recorded for this clonotype. The V call is TRBV6-2 or TRBV6-3, the J call TRBJ2-5, with 7 positions matching TRBD2. Trimming removed 6 bases from V and 2 bases from J; junction bases left unmatched: 12. This CDR3 has 16 residues. Germline lookup yields CDR1 MNHEY and CDR2 SVGEGT. The CDR3: CASRPIGDYTQETQYF. The CDR3 nucleotides read TGTGCCAGCAGACCCATAGGGGACTATACACAAGAGACCCAGTACTTC.

This clonotype showed up many times. The chain is built from TRBV4-3 and TRBJ2-7; 9 bases are shared with TRBD1. V lost 4 bases to trimming and J lost 6 bases; unmatched junction nucleotides: 22. The CDR3 loop spans 19 amino acids. Germline CDR1 is LGHNA and CDR2 is YSLEER. DNA of the CDR3: TGCGCCAGCAGCCGCTCTCTTACCGGGACAGGGAATCTGTTGGCCGAGCAGTACTTC. Protein product: CASSRSLTGTGNLLAEQYF.

This clonotype came up many times. V is TRBV20-1 and J is TRBJ1-5; possibly TRBD1 for D (6 bases). The CDR3 is made up of 14 amino acids. Per germline, CDR1 DFQATT and CDR2 SNEGSKA (reference sequence). Trimming removed 1 base at V and 4 bases at J, with 11 bases between. The CDR3 coding sequence is TGCAGTGCTAGAGTTAAACAGGGTAATCAGCCCCAGCATTTT. Its protein product is CSARVKQGNQPQHF.

This clonotype was found many times. J is TRBJ2-7 and V is TRBV6-2 or TRBV6-3; D is ambiguous. Trimming removed 6 bases at V and 0 bases at J, with 6 bases between. Germline CDR1 MNHEY, CDR2 SVGEGT. The CDR3 has 12 residues. The CDR3 DNA sequence: TGTGCCAGCAGCTCTCCCTCCTACGAGCAGTACTTC. Protein sequence: CASSSPSYEQYF.

Notes on this clonotype: The CDR3 carries no conserved terminal phenylalanine or tryptophan, so it likely arises from a read error. This chain connects TRBV3-1 to TRBJ1-4; TRBD1 is a possible D gene (6 bases). Deletions cut 3 bases from V and 6 bases from J, with 17 bases between. This CDR3 region has 16 residues. Looked up from germline, CDR1 is LGHDT and CDR2 is YNNKEL (reference sequence). CDR3 DNA sequence: TGTGCCAGCAGCCACGAAAACAGGGCAGAGCATGAAAAACTGTTTTCT. Its protein is CASSHENRAEHEKLFS.

This clonotype showed up many times. The rearrangement joins TRBV27 to TRBJ1-4; D possibly corresponds to TRBD1 (6 bases). Trimming took 5 bases from V and 5 from J, leaving 18 bases between them. Germline CDR1 and CDR2: MNHEY and SMNVEV (reference sequence). The CDR3 has 16 residues. CDR3 protein: CASSTLFGQGNEKLFF. The CDR3 bases are TGTGCCAGCAGTACCCTTTTTGGGCAGGGGAATGAAAAACTGTTTTTT.

This clonotype was counted a few times. This chain uses TRBV28 with TRBJ1-5; 8 bases are shared with TRBD1. Germline V gives CDR1 MDHEN, CDR2 SYDVKM. This CDR3 spans 14 amino acids. V shed 6 bases and J 8 bases; nucleotides not matched to a gene: 9. The CDR3 DNA follows: TGTGCCAGCAGCATTCAGGGGGCCGGGGAGCCCCAGCATTTT. This gives the protein CASSIQGAGEPQHF.

In its sample, this clonotype was seen many times. The V gene is TRBV7-2, the J gene TRBJ2-1; TRBD1 matches 8 bases. Losses at the gene ends were 5 bases for V and 7 bases for J; bases not matched to a gene: 1. This CDR3 spans 12 amino acids. Germline values: CDR1 SGHTA, CDR2 FQGNSA. The CDR3 here is CASSRTGNEQFF. The DNA of the CDR3 is TGTGCCAGCAGCCGGACAGGGAATGAGCAGTTCTTC.

This clonotype was counted ten times or more. The chain uses TRBV30 and TRBJ2-5; D not resolved. The CDR3 runs 13 residues. From germline, CDR1 is GTSNPN and CDR2 SVGIG (reference sequence). Trimming stripped 4 bases from V and 0 bases from J, with 9 bases between. The CDR3 region is CAWKEVYQETQYF. The CDR3 DNA reads as TGTGCCTGGAAAGAAGTGTACCAAGAGACCCAGTACTTC.

The chain has TRBV30 and TRBJ2-7; 7 positions match TRBD1. Per the germline V gene, CDR1 is GTSNPN and CDR2 is SVGIG (reference sequence). V was clipped by 4 bases and J by 2 bases; unmatched bases: 8. The CDR3 runs to 14 residues. The CDR3 protein is CAWTPRTGAYEQYF. DNA for the CDR3: TGTGCCTGGACTCCAAGGACAGGAGCCTACGAGCAGTACTTC.

This clonotype was observed at least ten times. The chain links TRBV7-6 to TRBJ2-1; 14 bases are a match to TRBD2. Unmatched junction bases numbered 10, after V lost 4 bases and J lost 8 bases. Per germline, CDR1 SGHVS and CDR2 FNYEAQ. There are 17 residues in the CDR3. CDR3 DNA sequence: TGTGCCAGCAGCTCGGGACTAGCGGGGGAACCCGGTGATGAGCAGTTCTTC. It specifies CASSSGLAGEPGDEQFF.

This clonotype turned up a few times. V and J are TRBV7-9 and TRBJ2-2; D gene unclear. Deletions cut 5 bases from V and 7 bases from J, with 11 bases between. CDR3 length: 13 amino acids. CDR1 and CDR2 (germline): SEHNR, FQNEAQ (reference sequence). DNA for the CDR3: TGTGCCAGCAGCGCCTCGAGAAACGGGGAGCTGTTTTTT. This translates into CASSASRNGELFF.

Notes on this clonotype: A read error may be the cause here, since a much bigger clone is one base away. V usage is TRBV5-6 and J usage is TRBJ2-7; a possible D gene is TRBD2 (5 bases). The CDR3 is made up of 15 amino acids. Germline V gene sequence: CDR1 SGHDT, CDR2 YYEEEE. The CDR3 sequence is CASGLEVRGMGEQYF. The CDR3 nucleotides are TGTGCCAGCGGCTTGGAAGTCCGAGGGATGGGGGAGCAGTACTTC.

Worth noting for this clonotype: This clone may be a read error of a much larger clone one base away. The CDR3 sequence is CGASERDRYIHEQYF. DNA for the CDR3: TGCGGTGCTAGTGAACGGGACAGGTACATCCACGAGCAGTACTTC. This chain links TRBV20-1 with TRBJ2-7; TRBD1 matches at 8 bases. This CDR3 has 15 residues. Germline loops: CDR1 DFQATT, CDR2 SNEGSKA (reference sequence).

This clonotype has a count of ten or more. V is TRBV9 and J is TRBJ1-5, with a possible D match to TRBD1 (5 bases). The germline gives CDR1 SGDLS, CDR2 YYNGEE. Trimming left V 3 bases short and J 1 base short, with 8 bases between. This CDR3 has 14 amino acids. The CDR3 region has the DNA TGTGCCAGCAGCGCGGGGGACAGCAATCAGCCCCAGCATTTT. Its protein product is CASSAGDSNQPQHF.

Written as DNA, the CDR3 is TGTGCCAGCGGCCAGGGCCGATACTACGAGCAGTACTTC. Protein sequence: CASGQGRYYEQYF. V usage is TRBV9 and J usage is TRBJ2-7; a possible D gene is TRBD1 (5 bases). The V gene lost 7 bases and the J gene lost 3 bases, with 14 bases spanning the gap. Per the germline V gene, CDR1 is SGDLS and CDR2 is YYNGEE. The CDR3 is made up of 13 amino acids.

This clonotype was found a few times. Being one base from a much bigger clone, this may be a read error. The chain has TRBV6-4 and TRBJ2-3; D perhaps matches TRBD1 (6 bases). The CDR3 has 13 amino acids. Trimming removed 3 bases at V and 10 bases at J, with 14 bases between. Germline V gives CDR1 MRHNA, CDR2 SNTAGT. The CDR3 region is CASSDASRGAQYF. The CDR3 bases are TGTGCCAGCAGTGATGCTAGCAGGGGTGCGCAGTATTTT.

This clonotype was detected a few times. This rearrangement joins TRBV19 to TRBJ2-2, with TRBD2 matching over 10 bases. The CDR3 is made up of 19 amino acids. Per the germline V gene, CDR1 is LNHDA and CDR2 is SQIVND (reference sequence). The junction had 11 bases not matched to a gene; V was cut back by 4 bases and J by 0 bases. This CDR3 is CASSTIRAGGSTNTGELFF. The CDR3 coding sequence is TGTGCCAGTAGTACGATCCGAGCGGGAGGGTCGACGAACACCGGGGAGCTGTTTTTT.

This clonotype was counted ten times or more. V and J are TRBV12-3 or TRBV12-4 and TRBJ1-4; the match to TRBD1 covers 7 bases. After removal of 7 bases from V and 6 bases from J, the junction contained 5 bases not matched to a gene. There are 13 residues in the CDR3. Here the CDR3 reads CASNPTGDEKLFF. The CDR3 nucleotides are TGTGCCAGCAATCCAACAGGGGATGAAAAACTGTTTTTT.

A remark on this clonotype: A much larger clone is a single base away; this may be a read error. The chain links TRBV9 to TRBJ1-4; unclear D gene. This CDR3 has 16 amino acids. In germline, CDR1 is SGDLS, CDR2 YYNGEE. CDR3 DNA: TGTGCCAGCAGCGCGGGTCACCAGACCCTTGGTGAAAGACTGTTTTTT. It yields the protein CASSAGHQTLGERLFF.

This clonotype was observed a few times. The V gene is TRBV29-1, the J gene TRBJ2-1, with a tentative D call TRBD1 (5 bases). The CDR3 length is 14 residues. V was shortened by 3 bases and J by 1 base, with 10 bases between the two germline ends. CDR1 and CDR2 (germline): SQVTM, ANQGSEA. The CDR3 DNA reads as TGCAGCGTTGAGCCCAGGGCTTCCTACAATGAGCAGTTCTTC. Residues: CSVEPRASYNEQFF.

This clonotype has at least ten counts. This chain links TRBV7-9 with TRBJ1-1, with D tentatively TRBD1 (6 bases). Germline V lookup: CDR1 SEHNR, CDR2 FQNEAQ (reference sequence). V was clipped by 1 base and J by 8 bases, with 8 bases between them. This CDR3 is 12 amino acids long. CDR3: CASSLVTGEAFF. The CDR3 DNA reads TGTGCCAGCAGCTTAGTGACAGGAGAAGCTTTCTTT.

This clonotype was counted many times. This sequence joins TRBV2 and TRBJ1-1; 11 bases line up with TRBD1. The CDR3 sequence is 13 residues long. Germline CDR1 SNHLY, CDR2 FYNNEI. V dropped 11 bases and J dropped 0; count of bases not matched to a gene: 2. The CDR3 sequence is CAGQGAVNTEAFF. The CDR3 DNA reads TGTGCCGGACAGGGGGCCGTGAACACTGAAGCTTTCTTT. Full variable domain (remainder filled in from reference TRBV2 and TRBJ1-1): EPEVTQTPSHQVTQMGQEVILRCVPISNHLYFYWYRQILGQKVEFLVSFYNNEISEKSEIFDDQFSVERPDGSNFTLKIRSTKLEDSAMYFCAGQGAVNTEAFFGQGTRLTVV.

The gene calls are TRBV7-2 and TRBJ1-1; D is uncertain. The V gene's germline CDR1 is SGHTA and CDR2 FQGNSA. There are 16 residues in the CDR3. Trimming pared 5 bases from V and 2 bases from J, leaving 18 bases between. Written as DNA, the CDR3 is TGTGCCAGCAGCCTAATTTTGTCAGGATTAAACACTGAAGCTTTCTTT. Translated: CASSLILSGLNTEAFF.

This clonotype occurred a few times. CDR3 residues: CASSMSRERSNQPQHF. CDR3 nucleotides: TGTGCCAGTAGTATGTCCAGGGAGAGGAGCAATCAGCCCCAGCATTTT. This chain connects TRBV19 to TRBJ1-5; D is possibly TRBD1 (5 bases). Germline CDR1 and CDR2: LNHDA and SQIVND (reference sequence). V was trimmed by 3 bases and J by 1 base, leaving 13 bases between them. The length of the CDR3 is 16 residues.

This clonotype was observed at least ten times. The rearrangement uses TRBV20-1 and TRBJ2-3; perhaps TRBD2 as D (6 bases). Trimming cost V 6 bases and J 2 bases, with 21 bases left between them. Per germline, CDR1 DFQATT and CDR2 SNEGSKA (reference sequence). This CDR3 has 16 amino acids. This CDR3 is CSAYPWRGGYTDTQYF. The CDR3 nucleotides read TGCAGTGCGTATCCTTGGCGGGGCGGATACACAGATACGCAGTATTTT.

V and J are TRBV27 and TRBJ1-2, with TRBD1 matching over 7 bases. The V gene end was trimmed by 2 bases and the J gene end by 3 bases; junction bases not matched to a gene: 6. The CDR3 has 15 amino acids. CDR1 is MNHEY, CDR2 SMNVEV, per germline (reference sequence). The CDR3 here is CASSLRGGGYYGYTF. The CDR3 region has the DNA TGTGCCAGCAGTTTACGAGGGGGCGGCTACTATGGCTACACCTTC.